The 21 T cell receptor beta chains below were found in one sample sequenced in a study of vaccination effects on CD4 cells after COVID-19. Having been cultured for 9 to 11 days, the cells underwent CD4+ T cell isolation. Two doses of either BNT162b2 or mRNA-1273 were given to each participant. TCRdb's table, derived via immunoSEQ multiplex PCR, lists solely in-frame clones and lacks some. The table shows 50,000 to 80,000 clones, with around 79% occurring only once. What these receptors recognize is not known. Sequenced material: CD4+ T cells from PBMCs cultured without peptide, taken after COVID-19 vaccination. The receptor source for this set is a human donor who received a COVID-19 vaccine.

The genes are TRBV6-2 or TRBV6-3 and TRBJ1-4; D gene unclear. The CDR3 has 15 residues. Germline assignment: CDR1 MNHEY and CDR2 SVGEGT. The V end lost 7 bases, the J end lost 5 bases, and 17 bases lay between the germline ends. DNA of the CDR3: TGTGCCAGCACCCCAGCGGGCAGGTCGAATGAAAAACTGTTTTTT. Translation: CASTPAGRSNEKLFF.

This rearrangement joins TRBV24-1 to TRBJ2-1, with D hard to call. Germline CDR1 KGHDR, CDR2 SFDVKD. The ends were cut back, 4 bases at V and 3 bases at J, with 9 bases in the middle. The CDR3 is 14 residues long. The CDR3 nucleotides are TGTGCCACCAGTGACCCCCCGGACTACAATGAGCAGTTCTTC. It translates to CATSDPPDYNEQFF.

This clone was found a few times. The chain joins TRBV7-9 to TRBJ1-2, with TRBD1 as a possible D gene (5 bases). Germline V gene sequence: CDR1 SEHNR, CDR2 FQNEAQ (reference sequence). The V end was cut by 6 bases, the J end by 0 bases, with 8 bases between. The CDR3 loop spans 13 amino acids. The CDR3 DNA reads as TGTGCCAGCAGTCCGACAGCTAACTATGGCTACACCTTC. The encoded protein is CASSPTANYGYTF.

V gene TRBV5-1 combines with J gene TRBJ2-1; 15 positions match TRBD2. The CDR3 runs 15 residues. V dropped 3 bases and J dropped 8; count of bases not matched to a gene: 3. In germline, CDR1 is SGHRS, CDR2 YFSETQ. The CDR3 loop reads CASSYGLAGGHEQFF. The CDR3 bases are TGCGCCAGCAGCTATGGACTAGCGGGGGGGCATGAGCAGTTCTTC.

V usage is TRBV6-2 or TRBV6-3 and J usage is TRBJ2-7; 9 bases are shared with TRBD1. V shed 2 bases, J shed 4 bases, and the junction held 6 bases outside the gene matches. The CDR3 covers 15 residues. CDR1 and CDR2 from the germline V gene are MNHEY and SVGEGT. The chain's CDR3 is CASSYNPDRGYEQYV. In DNA form, the CDR3 reads TGTGCCAGCAGTTACAACCCGGACAGGGGTTACGAGCAGTACGTC.

On this clone itself: The junction does not match germline at one end; this may be a read error. This rearrangement joins TRBV12-3 or TRBV12-4 to TRBJ2-5, with D possibly matching TRBD1 (7 bases). This CDR3 has 13 amino acids. The CDR3 DNA sequence: TGTGCCAGCAGTTCTAGGGTGCGGGACAGTAGGAACTTC. Residues: CASSSRVRDSRNF.

This chain connects TRBV24-1 to TRBJ2-1; 10 bases fit TRBD2. The germline gives CDR1 KGHDR, CDR2 SFDVKD. This CDR3 contains 16 residues. Losses at the gene ends were 1 base for V and 2 bases for J; bases not matched to a gene: 1. CDR3 in DNA: TGTGCCACCAGTGATTTTAGCGGGGGGACCTACAATGAGCAGTTCTTC. This sequence encodes CATSDFSGGTYNEQFF.

The chain couples TRBV19 to TRBJ1-4; no clear D gene. This CDR3 spans 16 amino acids. Germline V gives CDR1 LNHDA, CDR2 SQIVND (reference sequence). The V and J ends lost 0 bases and 3 bases respectively, with 11 bases between them. The CDR3 loop is CASSIDFEMANEKLFF. CDR3 DNA: TGTGCCAGTAGTATAGATTTCGAAATGGCTAATGAAAAACTGTTTTTT.

The chain carries TRBV18 and TRBJ1-6; D not certain. The CDR3 length is 15 residues. Germline V lookup: CDR1 KGHSH, CDR2 LQKENI. Trimming left V 6 bases short and J 10 bases short, with 19 bases between. The CDR3 DNA follows: TGTGCCAGCTCCCCGGATTCTATTGAAACCTCACCCCTCCACTTT. Encoded protein: CASSPDSIETSPLHF.

The V and J genes are TRBV24-1 and TRBJ1-5, with D possibly TRBD1 on 5 matching bases. The CDR3 contains 14 residues. With 9 bases removed from V and 4 bases from J, the gap between germline ends came to 15 bases. Germline loops: CDR1 KGHDR, CDR2 SFDVKD. The CDR3 region is CATYSGLANQPQHF. The CDR3, as DNA: TGTGCCACCTACTCGGGACTCGCTAATCAGCCCCAGCATTTT.

A few counts support this clone. The CDR3 reads CASSLNRANSPLHF. The DNA for the CDR3 is TGCGCCAGCAGCTTGAACAGGGCTAATTCACCCCTCCACTTT. V usage is TRBV5-1 and J usage is TRBJ1-6, with D maybe TRBD1 (6 bases). This CDR3 is 14 amino acids long. Germline V gene lookup returns CDR1 SGHRS and CDR2 YFSETQ. V shed 1 base and J shed 6 bases, with 8 bases lying between them. The variable domain in full, completed from reference TRBV5-1 and TRBJ1-6, reads KAGVTQTPRYLIKTRGQQVTLSCSPISGHRSVSWYQQTPGQGLQFLFEYFSETQRNKGNFPGRFSGRQFSNSRSEMNVSTLELGDSALYLCASSLNRANSPLHFGNGTRLTVT.

The CDR3 nucleotides are TGTGCCAGCAGAGAGACCGGGACAGGGGAGACCCAGTACTTC. This translates into CASRETGTGETQYF. The rearrangement uses TRBV2 and TRBJ2-5; 9 nucleotides align to TRBD1. From germline, CDR1 is SNHLY and CDR2 FYNNEI. J was trimmed by 5 bases and V by 6 bases; bases with no gene match: 7. The CDR3 runs to 14 residues.

The rearrangement links TRBV4-3 to TRBJ2-1, with a possible D match to TRBD2 (5 bases). The CDR3 covers 16 residues. Germline assignment: CDR1 LGHNA and CDR2 YSLEER. Trimming stripped 0 bases from V and 0 bases from J, with 9 bases between. The CDR3 DNA reads TGCGCCAGCAGCCAAGAATCCCGGGGCTCCTACAATGAGCAGTTCTTC. It codes for CASSQESRGSYNEQFF.

The rearrangement joins TRBV7-6 to TRBJ1-3; 7 positions match TRBD1. Germline trimming cut 5 bases from V and 4 bases from J; bases unmatched to any gene: 8. CDR1 SGHVS and CDR2 FNYEAQ come from the germline V gene. The CDR3 has 15 amino acids. CDR3 nucleotide sequence: TGTGCCAGCAGCATAGACAGGGAGTACGGAAACACCATATATTTT. Amino acid sequence: CASSIDREYGNTIYF.

This chain joins TRBV3-1 (or the pseudogene TRBV3-2) and TRBJ2-6, with D unresolved. The CDR3 is 16 residues long. Germline loops: CDR1 LGHDT, CDR2 YNNKEL (reference sequence). The ends were cut back, 3 bases at V and 0 bases at J, with 9 bases in the middle. DNA of the CDR3: TGTGCCAGCAGCCATCGCATGAACTCTGGGGCCAACGTCCTGACTTTC. This translates into CASSHRMNSGANVLTF.

This chain connects TRBV18 to TRBJ1-2; no reliable D call. Germline V gives CDR1 KGHSH, CDR2 LQKENI. V was trimmed by 2 bases and J by 4 bases, leaving 11 bases between them. CDR3 length equals 14 residues. CDR3 sequence (DNA): TGTGCCAGCTCACCATTCGGCGAGAGCTATGGCTACACCTTC. Protein: CASSPFGESYGYTF.

V is TRBV5-1 and J is TRBJ1-2; TRBD1 matches at 7 bases. Germline trimming cut 4 bases from V and 8 bases from J; bases unmatched to any gene: 8. Germline CDR1 reads SGHRS; CDR2 reads YFSETQ. CDR3 length: 13 amino acids. CDR3 protein: CASSPTGVRGYTF. DNA of the CDR3: TGCGCCAGCAGCCCTACAGGGGTAAGGGGCTACACCTTC.

In this sample, this clone turned up once. The rearrangement joins TRBV5-6 to TRBJ1-1, with D possibly being TRBD1 (6 bases). The V gene's germline CDR1 is SGHDT and CDR2 YYEEEE. V was clipped by 6 bases and J by 3 bases, with 21 bases between them. The CDR3 runs to 16 residues. CDR3 nucleotides: TGTGCCAGCACCAACATTCGCAGGGGTTGGGACACTGAAGCTTTCTTT. Its protein is CASTNIRRGWDTEAFF. The full variable domain, completed using reference TRBV5-6 and TRBJ1-1, is DAGVTQSPTHLIKTRGQQVTLRCSPKSGHDTVSWYQQALGQGPQFIFQYYEEEERQRGNFPDRFSGHQFPNYSSELNVNALLLGDSALYLCASTNIRRGWDTEAFFGQGTRLTVV.

The chain carries TRBV21-1 and TRBJ2-4; the DNA was not used to check the table's D call, TRBD1. TRBV21-1 is tagged as a pseudogene. CDR3 size: 17 residues. This CDR3 is CASSADRGRDAKNIQYF. CDR3 bases: TGTGCCAGCAGCGCCGACAGGGGGCGCGATGCCAAAAACATTCAGTACTTC.

This clone was seen only a few times. The chain links TRBV5-4 to TRBJ2-2; D is uncertain. The CDR3 loop spans 13 amino acids. V gave up 0 bases and J gave up 7 bases, with 7 bases separating them. In germline, CDR1 is SGHNT, CDR2 YYREEE (reference sequence). CDR3 sequence reads: CASSLGPNGELFF. CDR3 coding DNA: TGTGCCAGCAGCTTGGGACCAAACGGGGAGCTGTTTTTT.

This sequence joins TRBV7-2 and TRBJ1-1, with unresolved D. The germline V gene encodes CDR1 SGHTA and CDR2 FQGNSA. Trimming shortened V by 5 bases and J by 4 bases, and 17 bases separated the two germline ends. The CDR3 runs 15 residues. The CDR3 spells CASSVQRALGTEAFF. CDR3 bases: TGTGCCAGCAGCGTCCAGCGGGCCTTGGGCACTGAAGCTTTCTTT.